The 27 T cell receptor beta chains in this list originate from one sample, sequenced in a study of cytomegalovirus exposure and HLA in healthy donors. A multiplex PCR was run with 60 Vbeta primers and 13 Jbeta primers. Sequenced by immunoSEQ multiplex PCR; TCRdb stores in-frame clones only, minus some. The sample lists around 200,000 clones; about four fifths were seen once. Sample: PBMCs. All receptors derive from a man aged 50 to 60 in good health and CMV-seronegative.

The chain is built from TRBV5-1 and TRBJ2-1; a possible D gene is TRBD1 (5 bases). The germline CDR1 and CDR2 sequences are SGHRS and YFSETQ. The CDR3 is made up of 14 amino acids. V dropped 0 bases and J dropped 7 bases, with 11 bases sitting between them. DNA for the CDR3: TGCGCCAGCAGCTTGGCCGGGCAGGGTAATGAGCAGTTCTTC. Translation gives CASSLAGQGNEQFF.

The chain carries TRBV19 and TRBJ1-1, with 9 bases that match TRBD1. The V gene end was trimmed by 4 bases and the J gene end by 3 bases; junction bases not matched to a gene: 12. CDR1 LNHDA and CDR2 SQIVND come from the germline V gene (reference sequence). This CDR3 has 17 amino acids. CDR3 residues: CASSRPGQGGRDTEAFF. The CDR3 DNA reads TGTGCCAGTAGTAGACCGGGACAGGGTGGTCGGGACACTGAAGCTTTCTTT. Looking up the rest from reference TRBV19 and TRBJ1-1 gives the full variable domain: DGGITQSPKYLFRKEGQNVTLSCEQNLNHDAMYWYRQDPGQGLRLIYYSQIVNDFQKGDIAEGYSVSREKKESFPLTVTSAQKNPTAFYLCASSRPGQGGRDTEAFFGQGTRLTVV.

V is TRBV6-5 and J is TRBJ2-2; a possible D gene is TRBD1 (5 bases). The CDR3 has 14 amino acids. The germline gives CDR1 MNHEY, CDR2 SVGAGI. Trimming left V 5 bases short and J 6 bases short, with 13 bases between. In DNA, the CDR3 is TGTGCCAGCAGTCCCACGTCAGGGCCCGGGGAGCTGTTTTTT. It specifies CASSPTSGPGELFF.

This sequence joins TRBV11-2 and TRBJ1-2; no clear D. The CDR3 sequence is 13 residues long. Germline lookup yields CDR1 SGHAT and CDR2 FQNNGV. The germline V and J ends were trimmed by 4 bases and 0 bases, with 6 bases remaining between them. For the CDR3, the DNA is TGTGCCAGCAGCTCCGTCGCTAACTATGGCTACACCTTC. This encodes CASSSVANYGYTF.

The J gene is TRBJ2-5, the V gene TRBV2, with D possibly TRBD1 on 5 matching bases. V dropped 8 bases and J dropped 9 bases, with 10 bases sitting between them. CDR1 and CDR2 (germline): SNHLY, FYNNEI. CDR3 size: 10 residues. CDR3: CASGARAQYF. DNA of the CDR3: TGTGCCAGCGGTGCCAGGGCCCAGTACTTC.

CDR3 loop: CASSPPGGGRQETQYF. CDR3 coding DNA: TGTGCCAGCAGCCCCCCCGGCGGGGGCCGTCAAGAGACCCAGTACTTC. The rearrangement uses TRBV7-9 and TRBJ2-5; D is possibly TRBD2 (7 bases). CDR1 is SEHNR, CDR2 FQNEAQ, per germline (reference sequence). Trimming left V 5 bases short and J 2 bases short, with 18 bases between. The CDR3 has 16 amino acids.

The V and J genes are TRBV12-5 and TRBJ2-5; D might be TRBD2 (6 bases). Deletions cut 5 bases from V and 5 bases from J, with 15 bases between. The CDR3 is 14 residues long. Germline V gives CDR1 LGHNT, CDR2 FRNRAP. CDR3 DNA: TGTGCTAGTGGTCTGGGACTGAACCTGGAGACCCAGTACTTC. It specifies CASGLGLNLETQYF.

V usage is TRBV5-1 and J usage is TRBJ2-5, with 8 bases that match TRBD2. The closer fit of TRBJ2-7 to the DNA end suggests the J call may be wrong. CDR3 length equals 14 residues. Looked up from germline, CDR1 is SGHRS and CDR2 is YFSETQ. CDR3 region: CASSLTAGVYEQYF. CDR3 DNA: TGCGCCAGCAGCTTGACAGCGGGAGTCTACGAGCAGTACTTC.

The chain carries TRBV7-2 and TRBJ2-7, with unresolved D. Germline-derived CDR1 and CDR2 are SGHTA and FQGNSA. Trimming removed 1 base at V and 11 bases at J, with 18 bases between. The CDR3 contains 14 residues. DNA of the CDR3: TGTGCCAGCAGCTTAGGTGAAGTTCCTACGAGCAAGTACTTC. Its translation: CASSLGEVPTSKYF. Variable domain in full (rest from reference TRBV7-2 and TRBJ2-7): GAGVSQSPSNKVTEKGKDVELRCDPISGHTALYWYRQSLGQGLEFLIYFQGNSAPDKSGLPSDRFSAERTGGSVSTLTIQRTQQEDSAVYLCASSLGEVPTSKYFGPGTRLTVT.

The chain couples TRBV29-1 to TRBJ2-1; no clear D. CDR3 length equals 14 residues. The germline CDR1 and CDR2 sequences are SQVTM and ANQGSEA. V lost 4 bases to trimming and J lost 4 bases, with 14 bases between them. CDR3 protein: CSVVSQSSYNEQFF. Here the CDR3 DNA reads TGCAGCGTTGTCTCCCAGTCATCTTACAATGAGCAGTTCTTC.

The V gene is TRBV11-2, the J gene TRBJ1-2; the D gene is possibly TRBD1 (5 bases). With 1 base removed from V and 14 bases from J, the gap between germline ends came to 11 bases. Germline V CDR1 and CDR2: SGHAT, FQNNGV. The CDR3 runs to 11 residues. The CDR3 sequence is CASSLGQQRTF. The CDR3 DNA reads TGTGCCAGCAGCTTAGGACAGCAAAGGACCTTC. Combining the CDR3 with reference TRBV11-2 and TRBJ1-2 gives the whole variable domain EAGVAQSPRYKIIEKRQSVAFWCNPISGHATLYWYQQILGQGPKLLIQFQNNGVVDDSQLPKDRFSAERLKGVDSTLKIQPAKLEDSAVYLCASSLGQQRTFGSGTRLTVV.

V gene TRBV7-9 combines with J gene TRBJ1-3; 8 bases are shared with TRBD1. The germline V gene has CDR1 SEHNR and CDR2 FQNEAQ (reference sequence). This CDR3 is 15 amino acids long. The J segment lost 0 bases and the V segment lost 11 bases, leaving 9 bases of the junction unmatched. The CDR3 here is CASRGQVFSGNTIYF. The CDR3 DNA reads TGTGCCTCACGGGGACAGGTCTTCTCTGGAAACACCATATATTTT.

This sequence joins TRBV4-1 and TRBJ2-5; possibly TRBD1 for D (6 bases). Germline V gene lookup returns CDR1 MGHRA and CDR2 YSYEKL. The CDR3 is 15 amino acids. Deletions cut 2 bases from V and 2 bases from J, with 12 bases between. The CDR3 DNA reads as TGCGCCAGCAGCCAAAGCGGACAGATACAAGAGACCCAGTACTTC. This gives the protein CASSQSGQIQETQYF.

This clone was detected once. This chain links TRBV14 with TRBJ2-3; the match to TRBD2 covers 9 bases. There are 16 residues in the CDR3. Germline V gene sequence: CDR1 SGHDN, CDR2 FVKESK. V gave up 6 bases and J gave up 1 base; unmatched junction bases: 8. CDR3 residues: CASSPRAGGGTDTQYF. In DNA, the CDR3 is TGTGCCAGCAGTCCCCGAGCGGGGGGAGGCACAGATACGCAGTATTTT.

This sequence joins TRBV28 and TRBJ1-5; TRBD1 is a possible D gene (6 bases). The CDR3 spans 15 residues. CDR1 is MDHEN and CDR2 is SYDVKM in the germline V gene. V gave up 2 bases and J gave up 3 bases, with 11 bases separating them. DNA of the CDR3: TGTGCCAGCAGTTTAATGGACAGCTTCAATCAGCCCCAGCATTTT. Translating it yields CASSLMDSFNQPQHF.

The chain links TRBV7-2 to TRBJ2-3; 9 nucleotides align to TRBD2. Germline V gene data show CDR1 as SGHTA and CDR2 as FQGNSA. Unmatched junction bases numbered 3, after V lost 2 bases and J lost 6 bases. The CDR3 is made up of 14 amino acids. The CDR3 protein is CASSLKSGGDTQYF. CDR3 in DNA: TGTGCCAGCAGCTTAAAAAGCGGGGGGGATACGCAGTATTTT.

This clone was observed a single time. V usage is TRBV7-6 and J usage is TRBJ2-2; D is undetermined. CDR3 size: 16 residues. The germline V gene encodes CDR1 SGHVS and CDR2 FNYEAQ. The V gene lost 2 bases and the J gene lost 2 bases, with 12 bases spanning the gap. CDR3 nucleotides: TGTGCCAGCAGCTTAATAGCTACACCCAACACCGGGGAGCTGTTTTTT. It is translated as CASSLIATPNTGELFF.

This clone was recorded only once. V usage is TRBV19 and J usage is TRBJ1-2; 8 bases line up with TRBD1. CDR1 is LNHDA and CDR2 is SQIVND in the germline V gene (reference sequence). V dropped 7 bases and J dropped 7; count of bases not matched to a gene: 11. CDR3 length: 14 amino acids. The CDR3 coding sequence is TGTGCCAGTATCTCTGGGCAGGGGGCGAGTGGCTACACCTTC. Protein: CASISGQGASGYTF.

The J gene is TRBJ1-5, the V gene TRBV19, with a tentative D call TRBD1 (5 bases). With 1 base removed from V and 7 bases from J, the gap between germline ends came to 17 bases. Germline CDR1 LNHDA, CDR2 SQIVND (reference sequence). The CDR3 covers 16 residues. The CDR3 DNA reads as TGTGCCAGTAGTATAGGAAGGGGAGGGCTATCCCAGCCCCAGCATTTT. It encodes CASSIGRGGLSQPQHF.

This clone was counted a few times. This chain joins TRBV6-1 and TRBJ1-1; TRBD1 agrees at 12 bases. The junction had 4 bases not matched to a gene; V was cut back by 6 bases and J by 5 bases. Germline CDR1 reads MNHNS; CDR2 reads SASEGT. The CDR3 consists of 14 residues. CDR3 loop: CASRGQGARTEAFF. Here the CDR3 DNA reads TGTGCCAGCAGGGGACAGGGGGCGCGGACTGAAGCTTTCTTT.

This clone occurred a few times. The CDR3 loop is CASIDRADTEAFF. The CDR3 bases are TGTGCCAGCATAGACAGGGCTGACACTGAAGCTTTCTTT. The rearrangement links TRBV6-1 to TRBJ1-1; 7 positions match TRBD1. The ends lost 7 bases at V and 3 bases at J; junction bases unmatched: 5. The CDR3 sequence is 13 residues long. The V gene's germline CDR1 is MNHNS and CDR2 SASEGT.

This clone was picked up one time. The chain employs TRBV5-1 and TRBJ2-7; 10 nucleotides line up with TRBD2. The ends lost 2 bases at V and 9 bases at J; junction bases unmatched: 17. Looked up from germline, CDR1 is SGHRS and CDR2 is YFSETQ. CDR3 length equals 17 residues. The CDR3 DNA follows: TGCGCCAGCAGCTTCGGCCTAGCGGGAGTAGCAAAAGTCGGGCAGTACTTC. This encodes CASSFGLAGVAKVGQYF.

The chain employs TRBV7-2 and TRBJ2-7; possible D gene TRBD2, 6 bases. V was clipped by 1 base and J by 4 bases, with 8 bases between them. Germline CDR1 SGHTA, CDR2 FQGNSA. The CDR3 length is 13 residues. The CDR3 sequence is CASSLGDSYEQYF. The CDR3 DNA sequence: TGTGCCAGCAGCTTAGGGGACTCTTACGAGCAGTACTTC.

The chain carries TRBV30 and TRBJ1-5; D call uncertain. Trimming pared 5 bases from V and 2 bases from J, leaving 13 bases between. The CDR3 consists of 14 residues. From germline, CDR1 is GTSNPN and CDR2 SVGIG (reference sequence). CDR3 sequence (DNA): TGTGCCTGGGGCCCATTAGGAGGCAATCAGCCCCAGCATTTT. It specifies CAWGPLGGNQPQHF.

This rearrangement joins TRBV10-3 to TRBJ2-5, with 7 positions matching TRBD1. The J call is uncertain, as TRBJ2-7 better fits the DNA end. Per the germline V gene, CDR1 is ENHRY and CDR2 is SYGVKD. The CDR3 has 14 amino acids. CDR3 DNA: TGTGCCATCAGGGGTACGACAGGGTTCTACGAGCAGTACTTC. Residues: CAIRGTTGFYEQYF.

This clone occurred a few times. Different DNA sequences within this sample yield the same CDR3. The chain is built from TRBV6-5 and TRBJ1-1; tentatively, D is TRBD1 (6 bases). Germline CDR1 and CDR2: MNHEY and SVGAGI. This CDR3 is 14 amino acids long. With 4 bases removed from V and 1 base from J, the gap between germline ends came to 10 bases. CDR3 sequence: CASSFLDRNTEAFF. As DNA, the CDR3 is TGTGCCAGCAGTTTCTTGGACAGGAACACTGAAGCTTTCTTT.

The gene calls are TRBV19 and TRBJ2-7, with D perhaps TRBD2 (5 bases). The CDR3 has 15 residues. Trimming stripped 6 bases from V and 1 base from J, with 16 bases between. Germline V CDR1 and CDR2: LNHDA, SQIVND (reference sequence). The CDR3 loop reads CASSPTGVISYEQYF. DNA for the CDR3: TGTGCCAGTAGCCCTACCGGGGTAATTTCCTACGAGCAGTACTTC. Together with reference TRBV19 and TRBJ2-7, the CDR3 gives the full variable domain: DGGITQSPKYLFRKEGQNVTLSCEQNLNHDAMYWYRQDPGQGLRLIYYSQIVNDFQKGDIAEGYSVSREKKESFPLTVTSAQKNPTAFYLCASSPTGVISYEQYFGPGTRLTVT.